One and the same sample provided the 29 T cell receptor gamma chains below, sequenced in a study of gamma-delta chains in newborns, infants, children. TCRdb re-processed the reads using CATT. The profile covers approximately 650 gamma-chain clones, with around 1.5% appearing a single time and around a fifth taken by the ten largest. The material sequenced was blood. The receptors originated from a child who was a newborn, infant or young child, either healthy, febrile or measles-vaccinated (not recorded which).

About this clone: Since a much larger clone is just one base distant, this may be a read error. Other DNA sequences from this sample encode an identical CDR3 as well. The chain has TRGV9 and TRGJP. The CDR3 runs 17 residues. Germline CDR1 reads GITISATS; CDR2 reads ISYDGTV (reference sequence). The CDR3 coding sequence is TGCGCCTTGTGGGAGGACCCGCAAGAGTTGGGCAAAAAAATCAAGGTATTT. It specifies CALWEDPQELGKKIKVF.

This clone is large within its sample. The same CDR3 can be traced to other DNA sequences in this sample. The gene calls are TRGV5 and TRGJ1 or TRGJ2. Germline values: CDR1 VINAFY, CDR2 YDVSNSKD. CDR3 length equals 11 residues. V shed 0 bases, J shed 8 bases, and the junction held 1 base outside the gene matches. Here the CDR3 DNA reads TGTGCCACCTGGGACAGGCATAAGAAACTCTTT. It yields the protein CATWDRHKKLF.

Only a few counts were recorded for this clone. A single base separates this from a much larger clone, so it may be a read error. Other nucleotide sequences from this sample produce the same CDR3. DNA of the CDR3: TGTGCCACCTGGGATGGCCCATGCGGGGGGGGTAGTGATTGGATCAAGACGTTT. It encodes CATWDGPCGGGSDWIKTF. The chain joins TRGV4 to TRGJP2. Germline assignment: CDR1 EGSTGY and CDR2 YDSYTSSV. CDR3 length: 18 amino acids. With V trimmed by 1 base and J by 3 bases, 14 bases remained unmatched.

Worth noting for this clone: With only one base between it and a far larger clone, this is likely a read error. The V and J genes are TRGV9 and TRGJP. Germline V gene sequence: CDR1 GITISATS, CDR2 ISYDGTV (reference sequence). The CDR3 has 16 residues. This CDR3 is CALWEVQELGKKVKVF. CDR3 bases: TGTGCCTTGTGGGAGGTGCAAGAGTTGGGCAAAAAAGTCAAGGTATTT.

In regard to this clone: A much larger clone sits a single nucleotide away, making a read error possible. At the DNA level, this CDR3 is encoded by other sequences in the same sample as well. The V call is TRGV4, the J call TRGJ1 or TRGJ2. Germline CDR1 is EGSTGY and CDR2 is YDSYTSSV. V lost 0 bases and J lost 4; bases outside the gene matches: 0. The CDR3 has 12 amino acids. The CDR3 is CATWDGYYKKLF. As DNA, the CDR3 is TGTGCCACCTGGGATGGGTATTATAAGAAACTCTTT.

This clone occurred a few times. This may be a read error: a much more frequent sequence differs by one nucleotide. V gene TRGV4 combines with J gene TRGJ1 or TRGJ2. CDR3 size: 12 residues. Germline values: CDR1 EGSTGY, CDR2 YDSYTSSV. This CDR3 reads CATWDGGYKKLF. CDR3 DNA sequence: TGTGCCACCTGGGATGGGGGCTATAAGAAACTCTTC.

This clone was observed a few times. At one end, the junction sequence differs from germline, possibly due to a read error. V usage is TRGV4 and J usage is TRGJ1 or TRGJ2. There are 14 residues in the CDR3. The germline CDR1 and CDR2 sequences are EGSTGY and YDSYTSSV. The CDR3 coding sequence is TGTGCCAACTGGGATGAGGGGGATCATTATAAGAAACTCTTT. Encoded protein: CANWDEGDHYKKLF.

Of note for this clone: A far larger clone is one base from this, pointing to a likely read error. This specimen includes other DNA sequences encoding the same CDR3. This sequence joins TRGV4 and TRGJP2. Looked up from germline, CDR1 is EGSTGY and CDR2 is YDSYTSSV. The CDR3 extends over 11 amino acids. The CDR3 protein is CATWGDWIKTF. The CDR3 region has the DNA TGCGCCACCTGGGGAGATTGGATCAAGACGTTT.

A word on this clone: The same CDR3 is also encoded by other DNA sequences in this sample. This sequence joins TRGV9 and TRGJ1 or TRGJ2. Per germline, CDR1 GITISATS and CDR2 ISYDGTV (reference sequence). The CDR3 is 13 residues long. The CDR3 DNA is TGTGCATTGCGGGAGGTGCTTTATTATAAGAAACTCTTT. Its protein product is CALREVLYYKKLF.

Note on this clone: This may come from a read error, since a much larger clone is one base off. V is TRGV4 and J is TRGJ1 or TRGJ2. Germline CDR1 reads EGSTGY; CDR2 reads YDSYTSSV. V lost 3 bases and J lost 5; bases outside the gene matches: 10. CDR3 size: 14 residues. The CDR3 bases are TGTGCCACCTGGGATAGCTGGGGGCATTATAAGAAACTCTTT. Its protein product is CATWDSWGHYKKLF.

The sample holds a few counts of this clone. This sequence joins TRGV9 and TRGJP. There are 17 residues in the CDR3. Per the germline V gene, CDR1 is GITISATS and CDR2 is ISYDGTV (reference sequence). Trimming removed 0 bases from V and 9 bases from J; junction bases left unmatched: 8. The CDR3 protein is CALWEVGYWLGKKIKVF. The CDR3 DNA follows: TGTGCCTTGTGGGAGGTGGGGTATTGGTTGGGCAAAAAAATCAAGGTATTT.

This clone is large by share. The chain employs TRGV4 and TRGJ1 or TRGJ2. The CDR3 loop spans 12 amino acids. Germline CDR1 is EGSTGY and CDR2 is YDSYTSSV. The V gene end was trimmed by 4 bases and the J gene end by 12 bases; junction bases not matched to a gene: 12. The CDR3: CATWDQLPGKLF. In nucleotides, the CDR3 is TGTGCCACCTGGGACCAACTTCCGGGGAAACTCTTT.

Remarks on this clone: The protein that TCRdb holds for this DNA derives from a much larger clone and differs from the translated DNA at residue 5, which likely indicates a read error; the protein shown here is translated from the DNA. This chain links TRGV3 with TRGJ1 or TRGJ2. The CDR3 is made up of 10 amino acids. Germline trimming cut 6 bases from V and 9 bases from J; bases unmatched to any gene: 5. From germline, CDR1 is VTNTFY and CDR2 YDVSTARD (reference sequence). Written as DNA, the CDR3 is TGTGCCACCTGGAACGGTAAGAAACTCTTT. Translated, it gives CATWNGKKLF.

This clone occurred a few times. A read error is likely here: a far larger clone is one base away. The chain carries TRGV4 and TRGJ1 or TRGJ2. The V gene's germline CDR1 is EGSTGY and CDR2 YDSYTSSV. The CDR3 has 12 amino acids. V lost 1 base to trimming and J lost 6 bases; unmatched junction nucleotides: 3. The DNA of the CDR3 is TGTGCCACCTGGGATGGACGTTATAAGAAACTCTTT. This gives the protein CATWDGRYKKLF.

A remark on this clone: A far bigger clonotype differs at one base, so this is likely a read error. This chain connects TRGV4 to TRGJ1 or TRGJ2. J was trimmed by 12 bases and V by 0 bases; bases with no gene match: 5. CDR3 length: 11 residues. The germline gives CDR1 EGSTGY, CDR2 YDSYTSSV. As DNA, the CDR3 is TGTGCCACCTGGGATGGGCCTAGGAAACTCTTT. Its protein product is CATWDGPRKLF.

Note on this clone: One base separates it from a far larger clone, so it is likely a read error. Distinct nucleotide sequences in the sample also encode this CDR3. This chain links TRGV9 with TRGJP. The CDR3 runs 15 residues. Germline lookup yields CDR1 GITISATS and CDR2 ISYDGTV (reference sequence). The CDR3 bases are TGTGCCTTGTGGGAGCAAGAGTTGGGCAAAAAGATCAAGGTATTT. Translation gives CALWEQELGKKIKVF.

Comments on this clone: Being one base from a much bigger clone, this may be a read error. This sequence joins TRGV4 and TRGJ1 or TRGJ2. Germline CDR1 is EGSTGY and CDR2 is YDSYTSSV. This CDR3 is built from 13 residues. CDR3 region: CAAWARNYYKKLF. The CDR3 DNA reads TGTGCCGCCTGGGCCCGGAATTATTATAAGAAACTCTTT.

This clone is classed as large. Distinct nucleotide sequences in the sample also encode this CDR3. The chain is built from TRGV4 and TRGJP1. CDR1 EGSTGY and CDR2 YDSYTSSV come from the germline V gene. The CDR3 covers 15 residues. Trimming removed 0 bases from V and 4 bases from J; junction bases left unmatched: 5. The CDR3 sequence is CATWDGHGTGWFKIF. CDR3 sequence (DNA): TGTGCCACCTGGGATGGGCACGGCACTGGTTGGTTCAAGATATTT.

This clone was seen more than once but under ten times. A read error is possible here, since a much larger clone lies one base away. The CDR3 spells CATWGGRSDWIKTF. The CDR3 DNA reads as TGTGCCACCTGGGGTGGGCGCAGTGATTGGATCAAGACGTTT. J is TRGJP2 and V is TRGV4. This CDR3 has 14 residues. CDR1 is EGSTGY, CDR2 YDSYTSSV, per germline.

This clone is termed large. The chain uses TRGV4 and TRGJ1 or TRGJ2. The CDR3 contains 12 residues. Germline loops: CDR1 EGSTGY, CDR2 YDSYTSSV. The trim removed 6 bases at V and 2 bases at J, leaving 4 bases unmatched. CDR3 loop: CATWIDYYKKLF. In DNA, the CDR3 is TGTGCCACCTGGATTGATTATTATAAGAAACTCTTT.

Only a few counts were recorded for this clone. A clone one base away is much larger, so this may be a read error. This chain links TRGV4 with TRGJ1 or TRGJ2. Unmatched junction bases numbered 14, after V lost 5 bases and J lost 10 bases. The CDR3 totals 13 residues. In germline, CDR1 is EGSTGY, CDR2 YDSYTSSV. CDR3 DNA sequence: TGTGCCACCTGGGGTAGGGGCCCATTAAAGAAACTCTTT. This sequence encodes CATWGRGPLKKLF.

This clone turned up a few times. A far more abundant clone sits one base away, making this likely a read error. The gene calls are TRGV4 and TRGJ1 or TRGJ2. Germline V gene lookup returns CDR1 EGSTGY and CDR2 YDSYTSSV. Unmatched junction bases numbered 9, after V lost 4 bases and J lost 6 bases. The length of the CDR3 is 13 residues. The CDR3 sequence is CATWDRYCYKKLF. The DNA of the CDR3 is TGTGCCACCTGGGACCGCTATTGTTATAAGAAACTCTTT.

This clone was detected only a few times. Given a far larger clone just one base away, this is likely a sequencing read error. The rearrangement joins TRGV5 to TRGJ1 or TRGJ2. The length of the CDR3 is 18 residues. V dropped 5 bases and J dropped 3; count of bases not matched to a gene: 22. Looked up from germline, CDR1 is VINAFY and CDR2 is YDVSNSKD. CDR3 nucleotide sequence: TGTGCCACCTGGGGCACCGGGCGGAGAGGCCATCGTTATTATAAGAAACTCTTT. Protein product: CATWGTGRRGHRYYKKLF.

Only a few counts were recorded for this clone. This probably arose from a read error, given a far larger clone one base away. The sample holds other DNA sequences that translate to the same CDR3. The chain employs TRGV4 and TRGJ1 or TRGJ2. CDR1 and CDR2 from the germline V gene are EGSTGY and YDSYTSSV. This CDR3 is 12 amino acids long. CDR3 sequence: CATWDGCYKKLF. The CDR3 nucleotides are TGTGCCACCTGGGATGGATGTTATAAAAAACTCTTT.

There are a few counts of this clone. This could be a read error, since a much larger clone is one nucleotide away. The V and J genes are TRGV5 and TRGJ1 or TRGJ2. The V gene's germline CDR1 is VINAFY and CDR2 YDVSNSKD. This CDR3 is 11 amino acids long. The CDR3 sequence is CAAWEGYKKLF. CDR3 DNA sequence: TGTGCCGCCTGGGAGGGGTATAAGAAACTCTTT.

Only a few counts were recorded for this clone. A much larger clone sits a single nucleotide away, making a read error possible. The rearrangement joins TRGV9 to TRGJP. The CDR3 runs to 17 residues. CDR1 is GITISATS, CDR2 ISYDGTV, per germline (reference sequence). CDR3 in amino acids: CALWEVRGELGKKVKVF. The CDR3, as DNA: TGTGCCTTGTGGGAGGTGCGAGGGGAGTTGGGCAAAAAAGTCAAGGTATTT.

This clone turned up a few times. The protein in TCRdb stems from a much larger clone and differs at residue 10 from this DNA's translation, likely a read error; here the protein is translated from the DNA. The chain carries TRGV5 and TRGJ1 or TRGJ2. Germline V CDR1 and CDR2: VINAFY, YDVSNSKD. Unmatched junction bases numbered 11, after V lost 0 bases and J lost 6 bases. This CDR3 has 15 amino acids. CDR3 sequence reads: CATWDRPKDCYKKLF. The DNA of the CDR3 is TGTGCCACCTGGGACAGGCCAAAGGATTGTTATAAGAAACTCTTT.

Points on this clone: This likely reflects a read error, since a far larger clone is one base away. The chain couples TRGV4 to TRGJ1 or TRGJ2. The CDR3 length is 14 residues. From germline, CDR1 is EGSTGY and CDR2 YDSYTSSV. The CDR3 region has the DNA TGTGCCACCTGGGATGGCTGGGGGCATTATAGGAAACTCTTT. Residues: CATWDGWGHYRKLF.

The V gene is TRGV4, the J gene TRGJ1 or TRGJ2. The CDR3 is 16 residues long. Germline loops: CDR1 EGSTGY, CDR2 YDSYTSSV. V was clipped by 0 bases and J by 3 bases; unmatched bases: 11. CDR3 in amino acids: CATWDGPAGVYYKKLF. CDR3 sequence (DNA): TGTGCCACCTGGGATGGGCCGGCGGGCGTTTATTATAAGAAACTCTTT.